This TCR beta chain was captured by sequencing in a study of T-cell memory formation after mild COVID-19. TCRdb used MiXCR to reprocess the 5' RACE reads, holding one entry per CDR3 protein. The sample contains 260,000 or so distinct CDR3 sequences, 16% of which appear only once. The sequence came from a man younger than 35 who had mild COVID-19 (a few samples of this study predate the infection). Cell type and time point are not known. Sequencing input: PBMCs or a T cell subset sorted from them (not recorded which).

The CDR3 DNA is TGTGCCAGCAGCCCCACCCCGGGGGCGTACGAGCAGTACTTC. Encoded protein: CASSPTPGAYEQYF. The gene calls are TRBV7-2 and TRBJ2-7; D might be TRBD1 or TRBD2, each matching 6 bases. Trimming stripped 5 bases from V and 4 bases from J, with 15 bases between. CDR1 is SGHTA, CDR2 FQGNSA, per germline. This CDR3 is 14 amino acids long. Combining the CDR3 with reference TRBV7-2 and TRBJ2-7 gives the whole variable domain GAGVSQSPSNKVTEKGKDVELRCDPISGHTALYWYRQSLGQGLEFLIYFQGNSAPDKSGLPSDRFSAERTGGSVSTLTIQRTQQEDSAVYLCASSPTPGAYEQYFGPGTRLTVT.